A single TCR beta chain is shown here with its context. This clonotype was seen ten or more times. The clone's antigen remains unknown. There are no base qualities to consult, and no much larger clone falls within one base. Read against the paper, the sample's treatment or condition label means: allogeneic hematopoietic cell transplantation with graft depleted of TCRalphabeta T cells and CD19 B cells. TCRalphabeta/CD19-depleted allogeneic hematopoietic cell grafts were given to the transplant recipients, all of whom were children. The data were taken from a study of T-cell reconstitution after alpha-beta-depleted transplantation in children (dated by TCRdb to 2016 to 2017). Regarding the complete study: Using TCR repertoire profiling, the study quantitatively followed how T-cell immune reconstitution unfolded in children after TCRalphabeta/CD19-depleted allogeneic hematopoietic cell transplantation.

Library preparation used PCR. TCRdb names Illumina HiSeq 2500 as the instrument used. Molecular barcoding was employed in the preparation of TCR libraries, with unique molecular identifiers being used to normalize TCRbeta repertoire quantification. The public reads were run again by TCRdb, first through fastp at Q25 and then through MiXCR, and only productive beta chains were kept. Merged by CDR3 protein, the rows form single entries marked with the most common genes and DNA. This sample holds about 110,000 distinct CDR3 sequences; approximately 6.4% were observed only once. Approximately 25% of the sample rests with the top ten. Points the paper makes about the study in general: The high TCRbeta diversity at day 60 in some patients was ascribed to recipient T cells and intrathymic progenitors that had survived conditioning. The apparently early alphabetaT-cell count recovery about two months after transplant was reportedly dependent on only several hundred rapidly expanded clones derived from non-depleted graft cells. Over the following months the frequencies of hyperexpanded clones went down, and after one year T-cell counts and TCRbeta diversity were mostly credited to newly produced T cells.

The sequence came from a male patient aged 2-9 years who had a stem cell transplant for acute lymphoblastic leukemia, so the T cells may come from the graft donor. The sample in question was PBMCs, mostly from graft donor cells, obtained 360 days after TCRalphabeta/CD19-depleted stem cell transplant.

The CDR3 protein sequence reads: CASSLGQQYTYEQYF. The DNA sequence is given as TGTGCCAGCAGCTTAGGACAGCAATATACCTACGAGCAGTACTTC. This receptor chain uses TRBV11-2 and TRBJ2-7; tentative D gene TRBD1, with 5 bases matching. V is clipped by 1 base and J by 2 bases, and the sequence between their germline boundaries is 12 bases long. The CDR3 covers 15 residues, taking in both the cysteine and the phenylalanine. Just the 45-base CDR3 DNA is kept, in frame starting at base 1. For CDR1 and CDR2, the germline V gene lists SGHAT and FQNNGV.